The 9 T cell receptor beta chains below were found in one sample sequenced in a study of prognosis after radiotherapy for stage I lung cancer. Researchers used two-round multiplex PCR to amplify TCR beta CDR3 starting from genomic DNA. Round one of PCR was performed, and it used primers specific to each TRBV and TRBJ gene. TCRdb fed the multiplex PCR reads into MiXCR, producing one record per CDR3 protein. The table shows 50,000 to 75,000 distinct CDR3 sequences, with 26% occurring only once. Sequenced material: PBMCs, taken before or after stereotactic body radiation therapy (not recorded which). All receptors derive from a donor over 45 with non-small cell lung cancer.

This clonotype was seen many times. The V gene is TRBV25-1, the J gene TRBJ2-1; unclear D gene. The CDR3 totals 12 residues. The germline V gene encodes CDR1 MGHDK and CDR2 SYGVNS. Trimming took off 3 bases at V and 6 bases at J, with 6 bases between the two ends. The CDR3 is CASSDDVNEQFF. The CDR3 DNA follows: TGTGCCAGCAGTGATGACGTCAATGAGCAGTTCTTC.

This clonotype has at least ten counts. The CDR3 region has the DNA TGTGCCAGCAGTCACCCCTCGAGGGGGCGGGCTGAAGCTTTCTTT. Its translation: CASSHPSRGRAEAFF. J is TRBJ1-1 and V is TRBV6-1; 7 bases are a match to TRBD1. V trimming: 5 bases; J trimming: 6 bases; junction bases outside the gene matches: 12. From germline, CDR1 is MNHNS and CDR2 SASEGT. The CDR3 loop spans 15 amino acids.

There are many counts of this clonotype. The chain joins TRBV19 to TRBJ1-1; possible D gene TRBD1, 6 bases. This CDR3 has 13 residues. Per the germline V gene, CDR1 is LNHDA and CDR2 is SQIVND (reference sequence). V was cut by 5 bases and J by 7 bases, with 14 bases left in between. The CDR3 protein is CASSHREFVEAFF. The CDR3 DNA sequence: TGTGCCAGTAGTCACAGGGAGTTCGTTGAAGCTTTCTTT.

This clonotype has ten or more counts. The CDR3 sequence: CASSPGGSRSTDTQYF. The CDR3 DNA reads as TGTGCCAGCAGCCCTGGGGGGAGTCGTAGCACAGATACGCAGTATTTT. This rearrangement joins TRBV5-4 to TRBJ2-3, with a tentative D call TRBD2 (6 bases). The CDR3 totals 16 residues. The germline V gene has CDR1 SGHNT and CDR2 YYREEE (reference sequence). The germline V and J ends were trimmed by 4 bases and 0 bases, with 15 bases remaining between them.

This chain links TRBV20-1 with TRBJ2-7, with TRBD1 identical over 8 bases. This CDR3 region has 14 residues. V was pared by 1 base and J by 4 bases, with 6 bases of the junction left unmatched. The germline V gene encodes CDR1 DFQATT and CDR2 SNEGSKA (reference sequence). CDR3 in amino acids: CSARAPTGEYEQYF. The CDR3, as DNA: TGCAGTGCTAGAGCGCCGACAGGGGAGTACGAGCAGTACTTC.

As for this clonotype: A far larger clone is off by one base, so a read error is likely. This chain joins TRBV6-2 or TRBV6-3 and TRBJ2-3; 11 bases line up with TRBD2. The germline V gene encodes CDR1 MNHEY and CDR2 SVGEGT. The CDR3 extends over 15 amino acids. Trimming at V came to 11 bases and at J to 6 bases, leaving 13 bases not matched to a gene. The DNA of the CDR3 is TGTGCCGGCGCTTTTAGCGGGGGGGTCGGGGATACGCAGTATTTT. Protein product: CAGAFSGGVGDTQYF.

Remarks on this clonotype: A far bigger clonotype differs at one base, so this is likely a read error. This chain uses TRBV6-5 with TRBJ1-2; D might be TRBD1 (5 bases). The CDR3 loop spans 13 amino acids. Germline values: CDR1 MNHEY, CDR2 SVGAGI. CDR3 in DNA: TGTGCCAGCAGGTACTCCGGGGGACGGGGCTACACCTTC. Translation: CASRYSGGRGYTF.

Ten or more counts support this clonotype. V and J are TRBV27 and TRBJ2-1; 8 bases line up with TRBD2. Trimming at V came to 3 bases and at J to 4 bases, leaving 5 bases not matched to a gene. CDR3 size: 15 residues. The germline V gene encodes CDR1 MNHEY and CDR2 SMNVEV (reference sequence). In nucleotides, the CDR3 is TGTGCCAGCAGTTTCCGGGGGGGCAGGTACAATGAGCAGTTCTTC. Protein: CASSFRGGRYNEQFF.

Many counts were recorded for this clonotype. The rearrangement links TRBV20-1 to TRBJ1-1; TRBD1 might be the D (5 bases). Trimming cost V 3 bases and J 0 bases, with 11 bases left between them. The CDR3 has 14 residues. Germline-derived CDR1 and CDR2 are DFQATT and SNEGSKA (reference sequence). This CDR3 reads CSASRQYMNTEAFF. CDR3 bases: TGCAGTGCTAGCCGACAGTACATGAACACTGAAGCTTTCTTT.